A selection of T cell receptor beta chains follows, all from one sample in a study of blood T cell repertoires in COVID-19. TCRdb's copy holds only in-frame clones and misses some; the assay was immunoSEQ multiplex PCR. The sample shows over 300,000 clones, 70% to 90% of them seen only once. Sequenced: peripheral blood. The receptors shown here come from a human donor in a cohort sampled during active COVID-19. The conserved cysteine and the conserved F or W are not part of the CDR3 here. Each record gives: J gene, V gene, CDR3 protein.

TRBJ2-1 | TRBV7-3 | ASRLLAGGSNEQF
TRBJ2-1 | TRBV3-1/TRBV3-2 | ASSHGIAGDNEQF
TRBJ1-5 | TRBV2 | ASSDSPRGWDQPQH
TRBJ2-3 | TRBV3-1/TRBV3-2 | ASSSRTSTDTQY
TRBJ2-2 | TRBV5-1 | ASSLGVAGYTGELF
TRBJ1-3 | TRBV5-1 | ASSLKQGTGNTIY
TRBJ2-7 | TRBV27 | ASSLGVPSEQY
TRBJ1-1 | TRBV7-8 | ASSHRDRGRVNTEAF
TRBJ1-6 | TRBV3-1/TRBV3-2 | ASSHPTGKGSPLH
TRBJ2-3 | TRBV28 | ASSPAGQEITDTQY
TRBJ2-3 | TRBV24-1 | ATSATTDTQY
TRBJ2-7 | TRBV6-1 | ASSEAWGVYEQY
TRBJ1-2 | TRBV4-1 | ASSLTALGYGYT
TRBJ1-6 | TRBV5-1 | ASSRESYNSPLH
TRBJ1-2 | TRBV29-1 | SVSDSLIYGYT
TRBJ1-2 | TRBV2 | ASSEAGHGYT
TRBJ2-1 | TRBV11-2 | ASSLRPGGASYNEQF
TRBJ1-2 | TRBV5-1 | ASSVTGGSEGYT
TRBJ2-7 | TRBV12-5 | ASALAGGYEQY
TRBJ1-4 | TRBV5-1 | ASSLAGYGEKLF